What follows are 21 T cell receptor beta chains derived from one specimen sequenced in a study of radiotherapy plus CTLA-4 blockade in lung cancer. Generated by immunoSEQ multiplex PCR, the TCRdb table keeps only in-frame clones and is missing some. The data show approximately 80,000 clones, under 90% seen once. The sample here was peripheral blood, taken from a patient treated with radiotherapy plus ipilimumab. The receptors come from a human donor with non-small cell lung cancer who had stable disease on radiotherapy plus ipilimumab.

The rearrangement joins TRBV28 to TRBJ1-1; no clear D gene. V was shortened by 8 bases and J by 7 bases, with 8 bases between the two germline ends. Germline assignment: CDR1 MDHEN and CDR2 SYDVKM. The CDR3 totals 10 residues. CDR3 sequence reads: CASQDLEAFF. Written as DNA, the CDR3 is TGTGCCAGCCAGGACCTTGAAGCTTTCTTT.

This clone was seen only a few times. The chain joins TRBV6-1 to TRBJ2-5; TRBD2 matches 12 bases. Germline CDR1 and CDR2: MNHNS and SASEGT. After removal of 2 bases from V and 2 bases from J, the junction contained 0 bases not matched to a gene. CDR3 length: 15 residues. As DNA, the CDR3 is TGTGCCAGCAGTGAACTAGCGGGGGGGCAAGAGACCCAGTACTTC. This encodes CASSELAGGQETQYF.

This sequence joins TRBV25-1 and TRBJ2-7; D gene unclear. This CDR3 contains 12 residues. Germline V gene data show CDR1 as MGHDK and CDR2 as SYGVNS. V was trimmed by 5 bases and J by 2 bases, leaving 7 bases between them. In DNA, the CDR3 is TGTGCCAGCAGTTCAGTTCCCTACGAGCAGTACTTC. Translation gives CASSSVPYEQYF.

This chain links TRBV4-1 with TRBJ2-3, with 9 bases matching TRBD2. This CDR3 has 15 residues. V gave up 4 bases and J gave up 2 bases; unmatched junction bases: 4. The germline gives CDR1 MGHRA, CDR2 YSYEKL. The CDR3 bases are TGCGCCAGCAGCCTTAGACTAGCGGACACAGATACGCAGTATTTT. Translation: CASSLRLADTDTQYF.

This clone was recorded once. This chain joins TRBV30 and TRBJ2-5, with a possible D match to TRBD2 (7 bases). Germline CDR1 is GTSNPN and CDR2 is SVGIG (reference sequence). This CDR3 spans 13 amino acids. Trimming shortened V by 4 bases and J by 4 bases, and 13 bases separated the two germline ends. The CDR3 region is CAWTGGRVETQYF. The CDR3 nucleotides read TGTGCCTGGACGGGGGGCAGGGTAGAGACCCAGTACTTC.

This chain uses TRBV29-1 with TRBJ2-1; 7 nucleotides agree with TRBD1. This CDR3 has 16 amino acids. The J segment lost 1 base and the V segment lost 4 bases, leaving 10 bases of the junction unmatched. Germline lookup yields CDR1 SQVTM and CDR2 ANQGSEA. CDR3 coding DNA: TGCAGCGTTGCTCGACAGGGCCAGGGATCCTACAATGAGCAGTTCTTC. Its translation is CSVARQGQGSYNEQFF.

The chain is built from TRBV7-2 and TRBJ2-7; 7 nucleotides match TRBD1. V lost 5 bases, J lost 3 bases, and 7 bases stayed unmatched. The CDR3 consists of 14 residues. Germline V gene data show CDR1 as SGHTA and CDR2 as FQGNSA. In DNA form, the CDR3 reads TGTGCCAGCAGCCAACAGGGGTTTCGCTACGAGCAGTACTTC. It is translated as CASSQQGFRYEQYF.

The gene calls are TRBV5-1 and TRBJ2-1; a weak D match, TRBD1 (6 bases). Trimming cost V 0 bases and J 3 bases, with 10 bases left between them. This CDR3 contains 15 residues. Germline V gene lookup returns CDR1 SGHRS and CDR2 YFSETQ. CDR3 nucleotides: TGCGCCAGCAGCTTGGAGGGGACACACTACAATGAGCAGTTCTTC. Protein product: CASSLEGTHYNEQFF. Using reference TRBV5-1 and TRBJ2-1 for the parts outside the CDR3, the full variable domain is KAGVTQTPRYLIKTRGQQVTLSCSPISGHRSVSWYQQTPGQGLQFLFEYFSETQRNKGNFPGRFSGRQFSNSRSEMNVSTLELGDSALYLCASSLEGTHYNEQFFGPGTRLTVL.

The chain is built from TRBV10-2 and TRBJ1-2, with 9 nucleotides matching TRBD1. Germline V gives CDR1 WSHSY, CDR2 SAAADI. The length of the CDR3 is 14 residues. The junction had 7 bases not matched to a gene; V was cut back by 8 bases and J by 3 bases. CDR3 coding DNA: TGCGCCAGCGGGACAGGGAGTACCTACTATGGCTACACCTTC. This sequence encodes CASGTGSTYYGYTF.

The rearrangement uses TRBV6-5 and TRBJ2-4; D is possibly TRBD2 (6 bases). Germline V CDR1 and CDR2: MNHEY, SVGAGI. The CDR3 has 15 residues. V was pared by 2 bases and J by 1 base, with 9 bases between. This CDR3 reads CASSYGGTAKNIQYF. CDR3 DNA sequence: TGTGCCAGCAGTTACGGCGGGACTGCCAAAAACATTCAGTACTTC.

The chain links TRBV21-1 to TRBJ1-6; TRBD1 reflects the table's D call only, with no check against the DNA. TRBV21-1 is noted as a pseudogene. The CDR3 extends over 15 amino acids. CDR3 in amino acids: CASSKVRSLNSPLHF. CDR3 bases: TGTGCCAGCAGCAAAGTCAGGTCTCTGAATTCACCCCTCCACTTT.

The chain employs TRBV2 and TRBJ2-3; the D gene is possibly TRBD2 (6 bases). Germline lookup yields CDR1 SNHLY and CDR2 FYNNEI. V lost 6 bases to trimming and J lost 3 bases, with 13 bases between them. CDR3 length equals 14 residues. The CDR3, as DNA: TGTGCCAGCAGGGGGACCAGCGGGACAGATACGCAGTATTTT. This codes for CASRGTSGTDTQYF.

The CDR3 reads CASSLDRLGGGELFF. The DNA of the CDR3 is TGTGCCAGCAGCTTAGATAGGTTGGGCGGCGGGGAGCTGTTTTTT. This sequence joins TRBV11-1 and TRBJ2-2, with no clear D. Germline CDR1 reads SGHAT; CDR2 reads FQDESV (reference sequence). The CDR3 has 15 amino acids. V lost 1 base, J lost 7 bases, and 13 bases lay in between.

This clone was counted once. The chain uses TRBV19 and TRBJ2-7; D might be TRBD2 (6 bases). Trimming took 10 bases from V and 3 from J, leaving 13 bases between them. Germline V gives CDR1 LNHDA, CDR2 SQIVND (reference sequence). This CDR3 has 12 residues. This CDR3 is CATQGLNYEQYF. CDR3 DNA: TGTGCCACCCAGGGACTTAACTACGAGCAGTACTTC.

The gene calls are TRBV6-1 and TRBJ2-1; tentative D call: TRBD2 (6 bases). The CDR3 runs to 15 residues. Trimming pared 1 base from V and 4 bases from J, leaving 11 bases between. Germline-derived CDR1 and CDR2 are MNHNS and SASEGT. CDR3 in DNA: TGTGCCAGCAGTGAAGAGAAGGGACTTTACAATGAGCAGTTCTTC. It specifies CASSEEKGLYNEQFF.

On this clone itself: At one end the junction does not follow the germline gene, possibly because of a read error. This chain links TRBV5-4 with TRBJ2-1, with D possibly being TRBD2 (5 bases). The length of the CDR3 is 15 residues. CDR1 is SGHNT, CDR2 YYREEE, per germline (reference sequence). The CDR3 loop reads CASSLGGSSHNEQFF. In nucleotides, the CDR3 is TGTGCCAGCAGCTTGGGTGGGAGCTCCCACAATGAGCAGTTCTTC.

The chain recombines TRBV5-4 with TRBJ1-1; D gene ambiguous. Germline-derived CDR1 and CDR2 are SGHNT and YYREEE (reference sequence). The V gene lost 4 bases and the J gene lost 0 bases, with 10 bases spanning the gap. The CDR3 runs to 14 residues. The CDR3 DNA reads TGTGCCAGCAGCCTTACACAGATGAACACTGAAGCTTTCTTT. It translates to CASSLTQMNTEAFF. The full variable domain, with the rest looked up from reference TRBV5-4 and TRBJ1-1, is ETGVTQSPTHLIKTRGQQVTLRCSSQSGHNTVSWYQQALGQGPQFIFQYYREEENGRGNFPPRFSGLQFPNYSSELNVNALELDDSALYLCASSLTQMNTEAFFGQGTRLTVV.

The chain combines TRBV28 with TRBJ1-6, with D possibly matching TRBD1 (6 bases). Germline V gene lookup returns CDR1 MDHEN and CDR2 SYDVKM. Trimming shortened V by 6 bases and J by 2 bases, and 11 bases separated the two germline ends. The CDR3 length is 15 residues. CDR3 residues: CASRRGGAYNSPLHF. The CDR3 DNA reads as TGTGCCAGCAGGAGGGGGGGGGCCTATAATTCACCCCTCCACTTT.

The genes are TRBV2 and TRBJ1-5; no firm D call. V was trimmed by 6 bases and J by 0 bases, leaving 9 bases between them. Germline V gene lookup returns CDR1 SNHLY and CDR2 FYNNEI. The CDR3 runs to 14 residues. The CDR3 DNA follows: TGTGCCAGCAGCGGTCACATTAGCAATCAGCCCCAGCATTTT. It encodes CASSGHISNQPQHF.

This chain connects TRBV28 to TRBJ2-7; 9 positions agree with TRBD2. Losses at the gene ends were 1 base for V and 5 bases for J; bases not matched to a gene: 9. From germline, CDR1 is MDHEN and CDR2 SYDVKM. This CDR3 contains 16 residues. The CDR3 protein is CASSLYGGREANEQYF. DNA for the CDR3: TGTGCCAGCAGTTTATATGGCGGGAGGGAGGCAAACGAGCAGTACTTC.

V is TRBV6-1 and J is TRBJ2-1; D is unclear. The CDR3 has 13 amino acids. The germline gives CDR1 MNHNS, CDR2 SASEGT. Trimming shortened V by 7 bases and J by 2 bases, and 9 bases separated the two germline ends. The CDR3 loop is CASIKGAYNEQFF. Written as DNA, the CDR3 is TGTGCCAGCATTAAAGGAGCCTACAATGAGCAGTTCTTC.